The entry below describes one TCR beta chain. This clonotype has a handful of counts. Its antigen target is currently unknown. Base qualities are not recorded, but no much larger clone differs from it by a single base. Libraries were made using RT-PCR. The sequencer was an Illumina HiSeq 2500. TCRdb took the public reads, trimmed them with fastp at Q25, ran MiXCR for clone calling and kept in-frame beta chains. Duplicate CDR3 protein sequences are folded into a single record with the most common DNA and genes. Across this sample there are about 150,000 distinct CDR3 sequences, with around 10% seen only once. Roughly a third of the sample lies in the top ten. The data were obtained in a study of response to subunit inactivated influenza vaccine (dated by TCRdb to the late 2010s). The study in broad terms: The study used deep quantitative T cell receptor repertoire profiling to track responses to a trivalent subunit inactivated influenza vaccine.

For CDR1 and CDR2, the germline V gene (reference sequence) lists DFQATT and SNEGSKA. The junction shows trimming of 6 bases on V and 3 bases on J, and the gene matches do not reach 6 bases of it. The CDR3 measures 13 amino acids from cysteine to phenylalanine. The sequence is cut down to CDR3 DNA, 39 bases in frame from base 1. The investigation overall reported the following: The authors proposed that each seasonal influenza vaccination may bring in only a limited number of new T cells.

The material was CD8+ T cells sorted from PBMCs, obtained approximately 25 months after vaccination. The receptor chain draws on TRBV20-1 and TRBJ1-1, with TRBD1 identical over 8 junction bases. The receptor's source is a man between 50 and 70 years old who received an inactivated influenza vaccine. Donor details come from another sample of the same person, matched by shared clones. Here the CDR3 is given as CSATDRVHTEAFF. The sequenced DNA is TGCAGTGCCACGGACAGGGTGCACACTGAAGCTTTCTTT.